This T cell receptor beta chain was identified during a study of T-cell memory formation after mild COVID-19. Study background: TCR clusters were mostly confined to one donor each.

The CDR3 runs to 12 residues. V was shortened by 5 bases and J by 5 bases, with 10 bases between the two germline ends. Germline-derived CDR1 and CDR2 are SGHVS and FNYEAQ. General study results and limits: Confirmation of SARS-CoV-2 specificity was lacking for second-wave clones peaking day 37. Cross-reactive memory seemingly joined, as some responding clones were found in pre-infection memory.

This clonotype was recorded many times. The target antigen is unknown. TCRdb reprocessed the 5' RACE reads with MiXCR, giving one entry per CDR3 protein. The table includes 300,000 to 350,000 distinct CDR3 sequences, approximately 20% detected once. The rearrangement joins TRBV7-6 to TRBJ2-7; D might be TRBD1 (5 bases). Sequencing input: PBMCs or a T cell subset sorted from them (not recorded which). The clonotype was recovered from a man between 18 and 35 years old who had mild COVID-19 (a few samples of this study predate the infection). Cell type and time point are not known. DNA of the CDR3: TGTGCCAGCAGCCGTACAGGAAACGAGCAGTACTTC. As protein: CASSRTGNEQYF. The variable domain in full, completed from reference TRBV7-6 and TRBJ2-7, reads GAGVSQSPRYKVTKRGQDVALRCDPISGHVSLYWYRQALGQGPEFLTYFNYEAQQDKSGLPNDRFSAERPEGSISTLTIQRTEQRDSAMYRCASSRTGNEQYFGPGTRLTVT.